The 19 T cell receptor beta chains below all came from one sample that was sequenced in a study of T cells after yellow fever vaccination. TCRdb reprocessed the 5' RACE reads via MiXCR and lists one record per CDR3 protein. The sample records 500,000 to 650,000 distinct CDR3 sequences, roughly 12% being singletons. The sequencing here drew on PBMCs, taken on the day of the yellow fever booster vaccination. These receptors all come from a man younger than 45 who received the YFV17D yellow fever vaccine.

Here the CDR3 reads CASSQNFRAGQGWAYEQYF. CDR3 nucleotide sequence: TGCGCCAGCAGCCAAAACTTTAGAGCCGGACAGGGTTGGGCCTACGAGCAGTACTTC. This chain uses TRBV4-3 with TRBJ2-7; TRBD1 agrees at 8 bases. CDR1 is LGHNA, CDR2 YSLEER, per germline. The CDR3 is 19 amino acids. The junction had 17 bases not matched to a gene; V was cut back by 2 bases and J by 2 bases.

The chain combines TRBV28 with TRBJ1-2; D call uncertain. Looked up from germline, CDR1 is MDHEN and CDR2 is SYDVKM. V lost 6 bases and J lost 8, with 10 bases in between. This CDR3 comprises 11 residues. CDR3 DNA: TGTGCCAGCAGCCATGGATTAGGCTACACCTTC. This gives the protein CASSHGLGYTF.

This clonotype came up once. The V gene is TRBV29-1, the J gene TRBJ1-5; 8 bases are shared with TRBD1. This CDR3 spans 13 amino acids. J lost 4 bases, V lost 6 bases, and 5 bases had no gene match. Germline values: CDR1 SQVTM, CDR2 ANQGSEA. Here the CDR3 reads CSVQQGVNQPQHF. The DNA of the CDR3 is TGCAGCGTGCAACAGGGGGTGAATCAGCCCCAGCATTTT.

This clonotype was observed a handful of times. The chain links TRBV5-1 to TRBJ2-5; a weak D match, TRBD2 (6 bases). CDR1 SGHRS and CDR2 YFSETQ come from the germline V gene. The CDR3 is 16 residues long. Trimming removed 0 bases from V and 2 bases from J, with 14 bases in between. The CDR3 sequence is CASSLGSGSSQETQYF. The DNA of the CDR3 is TGCGCCAGCAGCTTGGGTAGCGGCTCCTCTCAAGAGACCCAGTACTTC.

In its sample, this clonotype was seen a few times. V gene TRBV10-3 combines with J gene TRBJ2-1; TRBD1 agrees at 7 bases. J was trimmed by 3 bases and V by 6 bases; bases with no gene match: 2. CDR3 size: 13 residues. Looked up from germline, CDR1 is ENHRY and CDR2 is SYGVKD. The CDR3 loop is CAIRGDSYNEQFF. As DNA, the CDR3 is TGTGCCATCAGAGGGGACAGCTACAATGAGCAGTTCTTC.

This chain links TRBV20-1 with TRBJ2-5, with D tentatively TRBD2 (6 bases). The CDR3 contains 14 residues. Germline CDR1 is DFQATT and CDR2 is SNEGSKA (reference sequence). V lost 4 bases to trimming and J lost 4 bases, with 16 bases between them. This CDR3 reads CSAKDRETLETQYF. In nucleotides, the CDR3 is TGCAGTGCTAAGGACCGGGAGACCCTAGAGACCCAGTACTTC.

This clonotype was picked up a small number of times. The chain carries TRBV7-2 and TRBJ2-1; tentatively, D is TRBD2 (5 bases). Germline V gene lookup returns CDR1 SGHTA and CDR2 FQGNSA. V lost 5 bases and J lost 0, with 17 bases in between. The CDR3 totals 17 residues. CDR3 in amino acids: CASSPTRTGFSYNEQFF. For the CDR3, the DNA is TGTGCCAGCAGCCCTACTAGGACTGGCTTCTCCTACAATGAGCAGTTCTTC.

This clonotype was recorded a few times. The V and J genes are TRBV7-2 and TRBJ2-2; TRBD2 might be the D (6 bases). The germline CDR1 and CDR2 sequences are SGHTA and FQGNSA. The CDR3 has 15 amino acids. Trimming pared 1 base from V and 1 base from J, leaving 7 bases between. CDR3 in DNA: TGTGCCAGCAGCTTAGTAGCGGTGAACACCGGGGAGCTGTTTTTT. Encoded protein: CASSLVAVNTGELFF.

The gene calls are TRBV12-3 or TRBV12-4 and TRBJ1-2, with TRBD1 as a possible D gene (6 bases). The germline V and J ends were trimmed by 6 bases and 0 bases, with 14 bases remaining between them. The CDR3 length is 15 residues. The CDR3 region is CASRDGGAANYGYTF. CDR3 coding DNA: TGTGCCAGCAGGGATGGGGGCGCAGCTAACTATGGCTACACCTTC.

This clonotype showed up just a few times. This chain joins TRBV7-3 and TRBJ1-3; perhaps TRBD1 as D (6 bases). Trimming removed 5 bases from V and 0 bases from J, with 17 bases in between. Per germline, CDR1 SGHTA and CDR2 FQGTGA. The CDR3 is 17 amino acids. The CDR3 loop reads CASSPTGGQISGNTIYF. Here the CDR3 DNA reads TGTGCCAGCAGCCCCACGGGCGGACAGATCTCTGGAAACACCATATATTTT.

This clonotype was seen a few times. The chain couples TRBV29-1 to TRBJ1-2, with a weak D call TRBD1 (5 bases). This CDR3 spans 12 amino acids. V was pared by 6 bases and J by 3 bases, with 11 bases between. Looked up from germline, CDR1 is SQVTM and CDR2 is ANQGSEA. The CDR3 spells CSVPREDYGYTF. The CDR3 DNA reads as TGCAGCGTCCCCAGGGAGGACTATGGCTACACCTTC.

This clonotype has a handful of counts. The V call is TRBV20-1, the J call TRBJ2-2, with 9 nucleotides matching TRBD2. J lost 4 bases, V lost 0 bases, and 0 bases had no gene match. This CDR3 has 14 residues. Germline V gene data show CDR1 as DFQATT and CDR2 as SNEGSKA (reference sequence). The CDR3 nucleotides read TGCAGTGCTAGAGATAGCGGGAGCACCGGGGAGCTGTTTTTT. It translates to CSARDSGSTGELFF.

The chain uses TRBV5-4 and TRBJ2-5; no reliable D call. The CDR3 has 15 residues. Germline V gene sequence: CDR1 SGHNT, CDR2 YYREEE (reference sequence). V lost 0 bases to trimming and J lost 5 bases, with 14 bases between them. The CDR3 DNA follows: TGTGCCAGCAGCTTGGAGGCGGCGTATGAGGAGACCCAGTACTTC. Its protein is CASSLEAAYEETQYF. Full variable domain (outside the CDR3, taken from reference TRBV5-4 and TRBJ2-5): ETGVTQSPTHLIKTRGQQVTLRCSSQSGHNTVSWYQQALGQGPQFIFQYYREEENGRGNFPPRFSGLQFPNYSSELNVNALELDDSALYLCASSLEAAYEETQYFGPGTRLLVL.

There are a few counts of this clonotype. The chain has TRBV7-8 and TRBJ2-5; 11 nucleotides agree with TRBD2. V lost 7 bases and J lost 9; bases outside the gene matches: 13. In germline, CDR1 is SGHVS, CDR2 FQNEAQ. The CDR3 spans 15 residues. The CDR3 DNA sequence: TGTGCCAGCACCCCAAGGACTAGCGGGCTCCGGGCCCAGTACTTC. Encoded protein: CASTPRTSGLRAQYF. The full variable domain, in which reference TRBV7-8 and TRBJ2-5 provide the parts outside the CDR3, is GAGVSQSPRYKVAKRGQDVALRCDPISGHVSLFWYQQALGQGPEFLTYFQNEAQLDKSGLPSDRFFAERPEGSVSTLKIQRTQQEDSAVYLCASTPRTSGLRAQYFGPGTRLLVL.

The V call is TRBV7-8, the J call TRBJ1-3, with D maybe TRBD1 (6 bases). This CDR3 contains 16 residues. Per the germline V gene, CDR1 is SGHVS and CDR2 is FQNEAQ. Trimming pared 5 bases from V and 0 bases from J, leaving 14 bases between. CDR3 in amino acids: CASSPRTASSGNTIYF. In DNA, the CDR3 is TGTGCCAGCAGCCCTCGGACAGCGAGCTCTGGAAACACCATATATTTT.

This clonotype was recorded a few times. The gene calls are TRBV27 and TRBJ2-1; TRBD2 matches 11 bases. The CDR3 totals 16 residues. Germline V gene lookup returns CDR1 MNHEY and CDR2 SMNVEV (reference sequence). Trimming at V came to 3 bases and at J to 9 bases, leaving 10 bases not matched to a gene. CDR3 sequence (DNA): TGTGCCAGCAGTTTTCTGACTAGCGGGACGGTGGGTGAGCAGTTCTTC. This encodes CASSFLTSGTVGEQFF.

This chain links TRBV5-7 with TRBJ2-7; D unclear. TRBV5-7 is assigned to the ORF class and has an uncertain function. Trimming took off 0 bases at V and 1 base at J, with 14 bases between the two ends. This CDR3 is built from 16 residues. CDR3 DNA sequence: TGTGCCAGCAGCTTGGCCGGAGCCGGAGATTCCTACGAGCAGTACTTC. Encoded protein: CASSLAGAGDSYEQYF.

CDR3 residues: CATTPGLAVETQYF. Written as DNA, the CDR3 is TGTGCCACCACACCGGGACTAGCGGTAGAGACCCAGTACTTC. V gene TRBV6-2 or TRBV6-3 combines with J gene TRBJ2-5, with 11 nucleotides matching TRBD2. CDR3 size: 14 residues. The germline gives CDR1 MNHEY, CDR2 SVGEGT. Trimming took 10 bases from V and 4 from J; bases not matched to a gene: 8.

This clonotype was detected only a few times. This chain uses TRBV7-9 with TRBJ1-4; D may be TRBD1 (5 bases). Between the trimmed V and J ends, which lost 5 bases and 6 bases, there was a span of 13 bases. The CDR3 sequence is 14 residues long. Germline assignment: CDR1 SEHNR and CDR2 FQNEAQ (reference sequence). The CDR3 DNA reads TGTGCCAGCAGCCCTCACGGAGGGGATGAAAAACTGTTTTTT. Protein product: CASSPHGGDEKLFF.